This TCR beta chain came from a study of cytomegalovirus exposure and HLA in healthy donors. Trimming cost V 4 bases and J 5 bases; bases outside gene matches: 9. This CDR3 contains 14 residues. Per the germline V gene, CDR1 is SGHNT and CDR2 is YYREEE (reference sequence). Primers for the PCR totalled 60 Vbeta and 13 Jbeta. Sequencing used immunoSEQ multiplex PCR; TCRdb keeps in-frame clones, though not all of them. The profile shows approximately 290,000 clones, around 80% of them singletons. This clone appeared a single time. The rearrangement uses TRBV5-4 and TRBJ2-7; 7 nucleotides align to TRBD1. The specimen was PBMCs. This receptor was obtained from a girl aged 2 to 10 in good health and CMV-seronegative. DNA for the CDR3: TGTGCCAGCAGCAAAGGGACAGCTCCCAACGAGCAGTACTTC. Amino acid sequence: CASSKGTAPNEQYF.